The rows below give T cell receptor beta chains drawn from one sample of a study of blood T cell repertoires in COVID-19. TCRdb's copy holds only in-frame clones and misses some; the assay was immunoSEQ multiplex PCR. The sample has 450,000 to 500,000 clones, over 75% seen once. Sequenced sample: peripheral blood. The receptors originated from a human donor in a cohort sampled during active COVID-19. The CDR3 runs from the conserved cysteine through the conserved F or W. The D gene is left open where the match is weak. Not all rows give a size; the values are once, few, many and, for expanded clones, a class.

18	TRBD1	TRBV5-1	-	TRBJ1-1	TGCGCCAGCAGCTTGGCAGGGACAGGGAGGGGGAACAACACTGAAGCTTTCTTT	CASSLAGTGRGNNTEAFF
16	-	TRBV28	-	TRBJ2-3	TGTGCCAGCAGTTTATTCGGCGGGCCTGAGGAAGATACGCAGTATTTT	CASSLFGGPEEDTQYF
15	TRBD1	TRBV28	-	TRBJ1-2	TGTGCCAGCAGCAAGAATTTGCAGGGGGGATATGGCTACACCTTC	CASSKNLQGGYGYTF
13	-	TRBV29-1	-	TRBJ1-2	TGCAGCGTTCGGGGAGGGGACGGATATGGCTACACCTTC	CSVRGGDGYGYTF
15	TRBD2	TRBV27	-	TRBJ2-3	TGTGCCAGCAGTTTTTCCGGACTAGCGGGAGATACGCAGTATTTT	CASSFSGLAGDTQYF
15	-	TRBV6-1	-	TRBJ1-1	TGTGCCAGCAGTGAAAAACGGCCGGGGGACACTGAAGCTTTCTTT	CASSEKRPGDTEAFF
14	TRBD2	TRBV9	once	TRBJ2-7	TGTGCCAGCAGCGTCGAGGGACTACCCTACGAGCAGTACTTC	CASSVEGLPYEQYF
13	TRBD1	TRBV4-3	-	TRBJ2-7	TGCGCCAGCAGCCAAGATGGGGACAGGGGCTCATACTTC	CASSQDGDRGSYF
17	TRBD1	TRBV5-1	few	TRBJ1-2	TGCGCCAGCAGCTTGGAAAAGACAGGGGGGATTAACTATGGCTACACCTTC	CASSLEKTGGINYGYTF
14	TRBD2	TRBV11-2	-	TRBJ2-1	TGTGCCAGCAGCCCCGGGGTAGCGGGAGGAGAGCAGTTCTTC	CASSPGVAGGEQFF
15	TRBD1	TRBV4-1	-	TRBJ1-1	TGCGCCAGCAGTCCCGGGACAGACATGAACACTGAAGCTTTCTTT	CASSPGTDMNTEAFF
18	TRBD1	TRBV27	-	TRBJ2-7	TGTGCCAGCAGTTTATCGTGGGAACAGGGGGCAATCGGTTACGAGCAGTACTTC	CASSLSWEQGAIGYEQYF
15	-	TRBV25-1	-	TRBJ2-3	TGTGCCAGCAGTGAATCCCCGGGAGACCCAGATACGCAGTATTTT	CASSESPGDPDTQYF
11	-	TRBV20-1	-	TRBJ2-3	TGCAGTGCTAGAGATTGGCACAAGCAGTATTTT	CSARDWHKQYF
15	-	TRBV9	-	TRBJ2-5	TGTGCCAGCAGCGTAGCGGGAGCGAATCAAGAGACCCAGTACTTC	CASSVAGANQETQYF
15	TRBD1	TRBV7-2	-	TRBJ1-2	TGTGCCAGCAGCTTAAACAGGGGGGATTCCTATGGCTACACCTTC	CASSLNRGDSYGYTF
14	-	TRBV5-1	-	TRBJ2-2	TGCGCCAGCAGCTTGGCCGAGCAGGCCGGGGAGCTGTTTTTT	CASSLAEQAGELFF
15	-	TRBV7-3	-	TRBJ2-2	TGTGCCAGCAGCTTAGATAGCCGCAACACCGGGGAGCTGTTTTTT	CASSLDSRNTGELFF
14	-	TRBV6-5	-	TRBJ2-3	TGTGCCAGCAGCCCCCTAGCGAGCACAGATACGCAGTATTTT	CASSPLASTDTQYF
15	TRBD1	TRBV28	-	TRBJ1-1	TGTGCCAGCAACCTACCGAGGGGGCTTTTCACTGAAGCTTTCTTT	CASNLPRGLFTEAFF
12	-	TRBV28	-	TRBJ2-1	TGTGCCAGCGGATTGAGGTGGGATGAGCAGTTCTTC	CASGLRWDEQFF
14	-	TRBV5-1	-	TRBJ1-2	TGCGCCAGCAGCCTTGGACAGAGACACTATGGCTACACCTTC	CASSLGQRHYGYTF
14	-	TRBV29-1	-	TRBJ2-1	TGCAGCGTTGAAGAAGGGAGACTAGATCCTGAGCAGTTCTTC	CSVEEGRLDPEQFF
14	-	TRBV4-3	-	TRBJ1-1	TGCGCCAGCAGCCATGGCCTAGAAAACACTGAAGCTTTCTTT	CASSHGLENTEAFF
17	TRBD1	TRBV6-2/TRBV6-3	few	TRBJ1-2	TGTGCCAGCAGTACACACCCCGGGACAGGGGACGGGTATGGCTACACCTTC	CASSTHPGTGDGYGYTF
18	TRBD1	TRBV11-3	few	TRBJ2-6	TGTGCCAGCAGCCCTAGGGGACAGGGAGCCCCTGGGGCCAACGTCCTGACTTTC	CASSPRGQGAPGANVLTF
13	-	TRBV9	-	TRBJ1-2	TGTGCCAGCAATCCCGGAGGGGTGTATGGCTACACCTTC	CASNPGGVYGYTF
15	TRBD2	TRBV7-2	-	TRBJ2-1	TGTGCCAGCAGCTCTTCTAGCGGGTATTACAATGAGCAGTTCTTC	CASSSSSGYYNEQFF
13	TRBD1	TRBV12-3/TRBV12-4	-	TRBJ2-5	TGTGCCAGCAGTCAACAGGGGATGGAGACCCAGTACTTC	CASSQQGMETQYF
13	-	TRBV18	-	TRBJ2-7	TGTGCCAGCTCACCCCAGGGAACCTACGAGCAGTACTTC	CASSPQGTYEQYF
15	TRBD1	TRBV14	-	TRBJ2-7	TGTGCCAGCGGTTATCGGACAGGGGACCCCTACGAGCAGTACTTC	CASGYRTGDPYEQYF